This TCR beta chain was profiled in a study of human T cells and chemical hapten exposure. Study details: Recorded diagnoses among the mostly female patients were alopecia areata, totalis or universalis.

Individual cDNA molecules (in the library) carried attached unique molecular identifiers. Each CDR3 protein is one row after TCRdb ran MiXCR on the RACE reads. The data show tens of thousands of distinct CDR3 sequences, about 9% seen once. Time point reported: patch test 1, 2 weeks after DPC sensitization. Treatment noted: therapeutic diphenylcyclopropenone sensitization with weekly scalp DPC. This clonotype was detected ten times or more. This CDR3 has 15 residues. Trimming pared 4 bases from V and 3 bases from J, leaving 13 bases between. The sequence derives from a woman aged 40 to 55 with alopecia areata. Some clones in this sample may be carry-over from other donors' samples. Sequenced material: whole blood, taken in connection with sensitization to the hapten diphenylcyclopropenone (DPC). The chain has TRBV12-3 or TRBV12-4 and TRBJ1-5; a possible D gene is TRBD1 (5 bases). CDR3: CASSWGDGANQPQHF. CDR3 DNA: TGTGCCAGCAGTTGGGGCGATGGGGCCAATCAGCCCCAGCATTTT.